The sequence of this T cell receptor (beta chain) was determined in a study of blood T cell repertoires in COVID-19. The overall study: Sample material is recorded as cDNA or gDNA derived from T cells, B-cell-depleted T cells, or PBMCs.

This clone was observed a few times. Per the authors' pipeline: Reference gene primer amplification gave nucleated cell count estimates. Assay: immunoSEQ multiplex PCR; the TCRdb copy retains only in-frame clones and omits some. Clone size and V and J calls were adopted from that table, with D and trimming inferred from the DNA. The data show more than 95,000 clones, approximately 91% seen once. Germline CDR1 reads LNHDA; CDR2 reads SQIVND (reference sequence). The CDR3 spans 14 residues. The ends were cut back, 3 bases at V and 4 bases at J, with 7 bases in the middle. The chain carries TRBV19 and TRBJ1-6; D ambiguous. This receptor was obtained from a human donor in a cohort sampled during active COVID-19. Sequencing was carried out using peripheral blood. In DNA form, the CDR3 reads TGTGCCAGTAGTATTAACGGGTATAATTCACCCCTCCACTTT. Translating it yields CASSINGYNSPLHF.